This T cell receptor (beta chain) was identified during a study of technical replicates of blood from several donors. The CDR3 totals 15 residues. Deletions cut 10 bases from V and 0 bases from J, with 13 bases between. Germline CDR1 is SGHNT and CDR2 is YENEEA. Repertoires were generated with immunoSEQ multiplex PCR, while TCRdb's copy carries only in-frame clones and drops some. The repertoire holds around 86,000 clones, with approximately 96% as singletons. The TCR sequence derives from a human donor in good health. Sequencing used T cells isolated from PBMCs. The chain combines TRBV11-3 with TRBJ2-6; D gene unclear. CDR3 loop: CATYITSSGANVLTF. DNA for the CDR3: TGTGCCACCTATATAACGAGCTCTGGGGCCAACGTCCTGACTTTC.